These T cell receptor beta chains were read from a single sample in a study of T cell repertoires in cytomegalovirus infection. Their specific antigens are unknown. TCRdb used MiXCR to reprocess the reads, holding one entry per CDR3 protein. The sample consists of 55,000 to 70,000 distinct CDR3 sequences, 20% to 25% of them appearing once. Sequencing input: PBMCs, sequenced either directly or after in vitro stimulation (not recorded which). The source of these receptors is a human donor in good health (CMV status not recorded). Some clones in this sample may be carry-over from other donors' samples. Both conserved end residues are trimmed from each CDR3. Each record gives: J gene, V gene, CDR3 length, CDR3 protein.

j_gene: TRBJ1-5
v_gene: TRBV12-5
len: 11
CDR3aa: ASGGGAGQPQH

j_gene: TRBJ1-2
v_gene: TRBV6-2/TRBV6-3
len: 12
CDR3aa: ASTSSGRDHGYT

j_gene: TRBJ1-1
v_gene: TRBV6-2/TRBV6-3
len: 11
CDR3aa: ASSWTGYTEAF

j_gene: TRBJ1-5
v_gene: TRBV6-6
len: 11
CDR3aa: ASSYDSNQPQH

j_gene: TRBJ1-1
v_gene: TRBV7-2
len: 11
CDR3aa: ASSWKGGTEAF

j_gene: TRBJ2-5
v_gene: TRBV7-6
len: 11
CDR3aa: ASSSRLQETQY

j_gene: TRBJ1-2
v_gene: TRBV7-2
len: 13
CDR3aa: ASSLGDRKNYGYT

j_gene: TRBJ1-2
v_gene: TRBV20-1
len: 13
CDR3aa: SATDRGIWDYGYT

j_gene: TRBJ2-1
v_gene: TRBV11-3
len: 15
CDR3aa: ASSLGDWSGRANEQF

j_gene: TRBJ2-3
v_gene: TRBV7-2
len: 13
CDR3aa: ASSASGTASYTQY

j_gene: TRBJ1-5
v_gene: TRBV29-1
len: 11
CDR3aa: SVGRGSNQPQH

j_gene: TRBJ1-5
v_gene: TRBV24-1
len: 12
CDR3aa: ATRETGHNQPQH

j_gene: TRBJ2-5
v_gene: TRBV7-2
len: 12
CDR3aa: ASSHPGLQETQY

j_gene: TRBJ2-7
v_gene: TRBV20-1
len: 11
CDR3aa: SAPKPTGNEQY